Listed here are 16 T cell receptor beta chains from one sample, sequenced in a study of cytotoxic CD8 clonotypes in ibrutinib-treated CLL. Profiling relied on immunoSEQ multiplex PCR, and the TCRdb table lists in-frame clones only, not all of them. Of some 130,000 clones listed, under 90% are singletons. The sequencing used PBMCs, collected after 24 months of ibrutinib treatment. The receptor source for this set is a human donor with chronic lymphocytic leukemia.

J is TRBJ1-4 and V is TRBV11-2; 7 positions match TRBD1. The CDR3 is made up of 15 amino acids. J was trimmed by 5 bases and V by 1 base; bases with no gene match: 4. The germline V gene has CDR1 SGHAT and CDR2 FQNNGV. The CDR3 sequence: CASSLGDRPNEKLFF. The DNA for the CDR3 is TGTGCCAGCAGCTTAGGGGACAGACCAAATGAAAAACTGTTTTTT.

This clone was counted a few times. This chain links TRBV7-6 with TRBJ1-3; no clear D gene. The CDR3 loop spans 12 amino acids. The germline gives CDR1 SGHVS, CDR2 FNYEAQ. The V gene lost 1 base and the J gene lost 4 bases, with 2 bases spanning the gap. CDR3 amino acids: CASSLEGNTIYF. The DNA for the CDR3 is TGTGCCAGCAGCTTAGAAGGAAACACCATATATTTT.

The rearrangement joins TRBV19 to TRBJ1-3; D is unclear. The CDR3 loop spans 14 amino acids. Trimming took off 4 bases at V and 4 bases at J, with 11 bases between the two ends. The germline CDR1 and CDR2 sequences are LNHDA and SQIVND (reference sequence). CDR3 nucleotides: TGTGCCAGTAGTACAGACACCGGCGGAAACACCATATATTTT. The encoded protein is CASSTDTGGNTIYF.

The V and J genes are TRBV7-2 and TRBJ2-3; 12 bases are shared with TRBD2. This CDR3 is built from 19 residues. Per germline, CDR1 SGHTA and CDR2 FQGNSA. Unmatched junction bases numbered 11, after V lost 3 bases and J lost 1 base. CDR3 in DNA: TGTGCCAGCAGCTTGGGGCTAGCGGGGGGGTCTCTGGGCACAGATACGCAGTATTTT. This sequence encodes CASSLGLAGGSLGTDTQYF.

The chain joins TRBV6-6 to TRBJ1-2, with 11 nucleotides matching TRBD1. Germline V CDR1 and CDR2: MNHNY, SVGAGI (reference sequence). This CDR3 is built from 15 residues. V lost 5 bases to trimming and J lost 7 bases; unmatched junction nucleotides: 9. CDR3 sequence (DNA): TGTGCCAGCAGTCCTCGGGACAGGGGGTTTCTTGGCTACACCTTC. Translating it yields CASSPRDRGFLGYTF.

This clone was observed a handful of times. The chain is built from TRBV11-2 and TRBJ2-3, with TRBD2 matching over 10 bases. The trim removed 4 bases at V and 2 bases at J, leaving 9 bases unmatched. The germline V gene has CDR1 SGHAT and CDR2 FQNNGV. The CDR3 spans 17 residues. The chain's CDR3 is CASSSVGTSAPTDTQYF. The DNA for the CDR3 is TGTGCCAGCAGCTCAGTTGGGACTAGCGCTCCCACAGATACGCAGTATTTT.

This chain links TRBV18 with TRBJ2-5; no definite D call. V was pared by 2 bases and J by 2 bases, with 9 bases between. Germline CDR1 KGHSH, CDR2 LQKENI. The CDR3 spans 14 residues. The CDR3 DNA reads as TGTGCCAGCTCACCAGAGGCATCGCAAGAGACCCAGTACTTC. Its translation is CASSPEASQETQYF.

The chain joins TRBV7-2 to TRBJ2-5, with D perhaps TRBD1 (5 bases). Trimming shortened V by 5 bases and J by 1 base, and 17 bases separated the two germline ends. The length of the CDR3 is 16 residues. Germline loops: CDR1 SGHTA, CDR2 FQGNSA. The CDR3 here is CASSNWGSSLQETQYF. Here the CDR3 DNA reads TGTGCCAGCAGCAATTGGGGCAGTAGTCTCCAAGAGACCCAGTACTTC.

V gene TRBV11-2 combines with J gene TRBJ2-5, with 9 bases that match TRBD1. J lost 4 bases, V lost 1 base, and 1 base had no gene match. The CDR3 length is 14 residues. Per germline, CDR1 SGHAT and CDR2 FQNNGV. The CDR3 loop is CASSLVGQGETQYF. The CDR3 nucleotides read TGTGCCAGCAGCTTAGTGGGACAGGGAGAGACCCAGTACTTC.

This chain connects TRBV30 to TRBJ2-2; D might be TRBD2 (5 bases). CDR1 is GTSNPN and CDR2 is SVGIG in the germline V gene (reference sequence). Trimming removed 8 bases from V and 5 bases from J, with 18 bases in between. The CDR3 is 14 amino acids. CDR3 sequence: CALTGKTDTGELFF. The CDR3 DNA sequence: TGTGCCCTAACCGGGAAGACGGATACCGGGGAGCTGTTTTTT.

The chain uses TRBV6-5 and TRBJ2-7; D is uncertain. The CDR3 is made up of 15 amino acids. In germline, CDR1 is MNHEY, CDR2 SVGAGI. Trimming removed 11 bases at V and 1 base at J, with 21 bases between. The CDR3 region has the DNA TGTGCCGTGCGTCGGACGGATCTCCTATCCTACGAGCAGTACTTC. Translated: CAVRRTDLLSYEQYF.

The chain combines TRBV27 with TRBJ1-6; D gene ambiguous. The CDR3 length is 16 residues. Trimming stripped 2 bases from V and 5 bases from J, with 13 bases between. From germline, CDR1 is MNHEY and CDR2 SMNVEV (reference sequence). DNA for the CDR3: TGTGCCAGCAGTTTAGTAGCCCCCCCCAATAATTCACCCCTCCACTTT. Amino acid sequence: CASSLVAPPNNSPLHF.

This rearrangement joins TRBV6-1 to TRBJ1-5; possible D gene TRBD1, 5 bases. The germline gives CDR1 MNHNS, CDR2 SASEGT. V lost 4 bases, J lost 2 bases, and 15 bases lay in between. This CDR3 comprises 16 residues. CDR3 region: CASSGSIRVGNQPQHF. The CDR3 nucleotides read TGTGCCAGCAGTGGGAGTATCAGGGTGGGCAATCAGCCCCAGCATTTT.

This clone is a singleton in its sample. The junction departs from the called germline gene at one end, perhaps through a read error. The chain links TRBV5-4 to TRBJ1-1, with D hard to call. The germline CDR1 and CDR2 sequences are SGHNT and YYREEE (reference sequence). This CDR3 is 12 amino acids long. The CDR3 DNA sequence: TGTGCCAGCAGCCAAGATCGGGTAGGGTCACGATTT. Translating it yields CASSQDRVGSRF.

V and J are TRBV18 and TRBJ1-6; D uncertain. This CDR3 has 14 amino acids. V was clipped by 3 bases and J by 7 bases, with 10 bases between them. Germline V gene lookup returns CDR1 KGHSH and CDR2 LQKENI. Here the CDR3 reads CASSPEVGNSPLHF. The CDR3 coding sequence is TGTGCCAGCTCACCGGAGGTTGGGAATTCACCCCTCCACTTT.

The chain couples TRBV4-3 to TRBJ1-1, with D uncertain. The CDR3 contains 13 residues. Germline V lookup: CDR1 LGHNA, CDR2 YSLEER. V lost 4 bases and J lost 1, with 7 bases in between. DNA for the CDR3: TGCGCCAGCAGCCGTGGACCGAACACTGAAGCTTTCTTT. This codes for CASSRGPNTEAFF.